The clone carrying this TCR beta chain was recorded a few times. Antigen: not known. The trim removed 8 bases at V and 0 bases at J, leaving 3 bases unmatched. The CDR3 runs 15 residues. The germline gives CDR1 SEHNR, CDR2 FQNEAQ (reference sequence). A universal primer site was incorporated via template switching, and the cDNA contained unique molecular identifiers. TCRdb passed the 5' RACE reads through MiXCR, listing each CDR3 protein once. The sample contains roughly 230,000 distinct CDR3 sequences, roughly 8% of which appear only once. The source of the sample is a study of identical twins. Overall study findings and caveats: Invariant T cells like MAIT and iNKT could partly confound the zero-insertion analyses. Compared with unrelated sharing, twin-shared out-of-frame alpha sequences had more low-probability sequences.

These data are also associated with another study on yellow fever vaccine responses in identical twins.

Sequenced sample: CD8+ T cells sorted from blood. This TCR derives from a woman aged 18-29 years in good health. The J gene is TRBJ2-1, the V gene TRBV7-9; 11 bases match TRBD2. The CDR3 sequence is CASVLAGGSYNEQFF. The CDR3 DNA follows: TGTGCCAGCGTCCTAGCGGGAGGCTCCTACAATGAGCAGTTCTTC.